The clone carrying this T cell receptor beta chain was observed a handful of times. Antigen specificity is unknown. CDR3 length: 14 amino acids. The ends were cut back, 5 bases at V and 7 bases at J, with 15 bases in the middle. The germline gives CDR1 MNHEY, CDR2 SMNVEV (reference sequence). The data belong to a study of CD4 T cells in relation to SARS-CoV-2 and coronaviruses. About the research overall: PBMCs were cultured with antigen for roughly nine days before TCR beta sequencing. Negative control cultures got HIV-1 Nef peptides or no peptide. General study findings and limits: Crossreactive clones expanded significantly less to SARS-CoV-2 than monoreactive clones. No crossreactivity against non-spike viral proteins was tested here.

This table comes from immunoSEQ multiplex PCR, and its TCRdb copy is limited to in-frame clones, with some not included. The sample shows more than 20,000 clones, roughly 70% of them seen only once. The unexposed donors gave CD4+ T cells in about 2011-2019, prior to COVID-19. The cells were cultured for about 10 days before CD4+ T cells were isolated. This receptor was identified in a human donor in good health. V and J are TRBV27 and TRBJ1-5, with TRBD1 as a possible D gene (6 bases). Specimen: CD4+ T cells from PBMCs, cultured in vitro. The CDR3, as DNA: TGTGCCAGCAGTATACAGGGCGGACGGCAGCCCCAGCATTTT. Amino acids: CASSIQGGRQPQHF.